Listed here is a single T cell receptor (beta chain). Its matching antigen is unknown. This entry belongs to a study of graft-versus-host responses after intestinal transplantation. At the level of the study: Recipients uniformly received anti-thymocyte globulin induction, followed by tacrolimus and steroids for roughly 3 years.

Here immunoSEQ multiplex PCR was the method, and the copy in TCRdb shows in-frame clones only, minus some. The data show 130,000 to 150,000 clones, about nine tenths seen once. Findings and limits, study-wide: Early post-transplant HvG declines showed an association with peak circulating GvH clone levels.

Unmatched junction bases numbered 12, after V lost 7 bases and J lost 2 bases. Germline V lookup: CDR1 SGDLS, CDR2 YYNGEE. There are 17 residues in the CDR3. The sequence derives from a human donor who received an intestinal transplant. The sample here was unstimulated CD4+ T cells sorted from spleen or lymph node cells, taken before intestinal transplant. The V call is TRBV9, the J call TRBJ2-1; 10 bases are a match to TRBD2. CDR3 loop: CASGPKASGSTYNEQFF. Here the CDR3 DNA reads TGTGCCAGCGGCCCCAAGGCTAGCGGGAGTACCTACAATGAGCAGTTCTTC.